This T cell receptor (beta chain) was recorded in a study of blood T cells in healthy people across ages (dated by TCRdb to 2013 to 2016). A note on the overall study: In model experiments, template switching captured about one uniquely barcoded TCR beta cDNA molecule for every two T cells. Age-related changes in TCR beta repertoire diversity were measured in the study by deep sequencing normalized with unique cDNA molecular identifiers. Donors were grouped into four age groups: young (average 16 years), middle-aged (roughly 40), aged (around 56) and long-lived (around 80). To avoid experimental bias, donors of different ages were spread randomly across the sequencing lanes. Two additional independent replicas of 1 million unique cDNA reads from the same blood draw were analyzed for two donors (one aged 18 to 29 and one aged 80 or older). The study at large found these results: Estimates of total diversity from one million sequenced T cells were regarded as lower bounds and underestimates. The CMV infection status of donors was not known, potentially confounding age-related changes in expanded clonotypes. Bulk unsorted PBMC profiling prevented conclusive comparison of naive and antigen-experienced compartments. Observed TCR beta diversity per million T cells fell roughly linearly with age, and a significant reduction was already apparent by age approximately 40. A strong correlation was found between observed TCR beta diversity and the percentage of naive T cells measured by flow cytometry. Compared with the aged group, more naive CD4+ T cells, fewer expanded clones and increased TCR diversity were shown by the long-lived group, suggesting age selection.

A distance of 15 bases separates the germline ends of V and J, which lose 5 bases and 5 bases respectively. The germline V gene yields SGHTA for CDR1 and FQGNSA for CDR2. There are 14 amino acids in the CDR3, from cysteine to phenylalanine inclusive. The entry retains the CDR3 DNA only, 42 bases that are in frame from base 1. The library was obtained by 5' RACE. TCRdb shows the sequencer as Illumina HiSeq 2500. The second PCR ran for about 6 to 12 cycles and used a J-beta primer mix along with a sample-barcoded 5' primer. A template-switch 5' adaptor carrying 12 random nucleotides introduced a unique molecular identifier onto each TCR beta cDNA molecule. At least 3 million CDR3-containing paired-end reads were obtained from each sample. First-strand cDNA was synthesized from all RNA with the Mint cDNA synthesis kit, primed by a TRBC-specific oligonucleotide. Following uracil-DNA glycosylase treatment, all cDNA underwent a first 18-cycle PCR with the universal primers M1SS and BC2_uni_R. The published analysis was carried out like this. Normalization of each sample was performed by random selection of 1 million high-quality reads, each carrying a distinct molecular identifier. Reads sharing molecular identifiers were discarded rather than binned into consensus sequences. MiTCR, with a Q25 quality threshold and the strictest error-elimination algorithm, was used for CDR3 identification, clonotype clustering and error correction. A nonparametric unseen species model with Euler transformation was used to estimate lower-bound total TCR beta diversity. The public reads were reanalyzed by TCRdb: fastp trimming at Q25, MiXCR alignment, in-frame beta chains only. Every CDR3 protein is listed once, alongside the most common genes and DNA of its rows. V and J calls and clone size were set by TCRdb, not the authors. This sample is represented by roughly 1,500,000 distinct CDR3 sequences; roughly 32% of them were singletons. Approximately 10% of the sample rests with the top ten.

Donors were around 37 systemically healthy Caucasian individuals from Russia aged roughly 6 to 95 years. Around 10 milliliters of peripheral blood were collected from each donor into EDTA-treated Vacutainer tubes. Ficoll-Paque density-gradient centrifugation was used to isolate PBMCs, with at least 7 million per sample. Total RNA, at least 6 micrograms per sample, was extracted from PBMCs with Trizol reagent. Naive CD45RAhigh/CD27high T cell percentages were measured by flow cytometry on a PBMC aliquot from every donor. This clonotype was detected only a few times. Its antigen remains unidentified. Per-nucleotide qualities are absent, and no much larger clonotype sits a single base away.

The source of this sequence is a woman younger than 45 in good health. The receptor chain draws on TRBV7-2 and TRBJ2-5; the D gene may be TRBD1 or TRBD2, since each aligns over 5 bases. What was sequenced was blood. The DNA sequence follows: TGTGCCAGCAGCCGAGGGGATGTGTACGAGACCCAGTACTTC. This yields the protein CASSRGDVYETQYF.